The 31 T cell receptor beta chains given below trace back to one sample, sequenced in a study of T cells in Graves' hyperthyroidism and ophthalmopathy. RNA transcripts were the template for amplifying TCR beta CDR3 regions. First-round RT-PCR with HTBI primers amplified the TCR CDR3 region. In TCRdb, the multiplex PCR reads were re-called with MiXCR into one record per CDR3 protein. Of about 840,000 distinct CDR3 sequences in the sample, roughly 40% are singletons; the top ten hold 7% to 10%. The specimen was blood. The source is a man aged 18 to 30 with Graves' hyperthyroidism.

V usage is TRBV29-1 and J usage is TRBJ2-7; either TRBD1 or TRBD2 may fit D (5 bases each). Trimming removed 2 bases at V and 5 bases at J, with 13 bases between. Germline values: CDR1 SQVTM, CDR2 ANQGSEA. The CDR3 runs to 13 residues. The CDR3 coding sequence is TGCAGCGTTGAATCGGGGCAGGCCAACGAGCAGTACTTC. It codes for CSVESGQANEQYF.

V is TRBV15 and J is TRBJ1-5; D unclear. CDR1 is LNHNV and CDR2 is YYDKDF in the germline V gene (reference sequence). V was shortened by 0 bases and J by 11 bases, with 14 bases between the two germline ends. CDR3 size: 14 residues. The CDR3 here is CATSRDPLQETQHF. CDR3 in DNA: TGTGCCACCAGCAGAGATCCGCTCCAAGAGACCCAGCATTTT.

This clonotype was seen only a few times. This chain joins TRBV7-9 and TRBJ1-1; D unclear. Germline V gene lookup returns CDR1 SEHNR and CDR2 FQNEAQ (reference sequence). Deletions cut 5 bases from V and 6 bases from J, with 10 bases between. The length of the CDR3 is 12 residues. Here the CDR3 reads CASSPSQPEAFF. The CDR3 region has the DNA TGTGCCAGCAGCCCCTCCCAGCCTGAAGCTTTCTTT.

This chain uses TRBV6-5 with TRBJ2-5; tentatively, D is TRBD2 (6 bases). This CDR3 is built from 14 residues. Germline CDR1 and CDR2: MNHEY and SVGAGI. The V end lost 11 bases, the J end lost 2 bases, and 18 bases lay between the germline ends. The CDR3 loop reads CAAGVSGIQETQYF. The DNA for the CDR3 is TGTGCCGCTGGGGTTAGCGGCATTCAAGAGACCCAGTACTTC.

This clonotype came up a few times. The chain combines TRBV12-3 or TRBV12-4 with TRBJ2-7; TRBD1 might be the D (6 bases). The CDR3 covers 12 residues. Trimming stripped 6 bases from V and 6 bases from J, with 12 bases between. The CDR3 region has the DNA TGTGCCAGCAGGACTACAGGGTCCGAGCAGTACTTC. Its translation: CASRTTGSEQYF.

This clonotype was recorded at least ten times. This chain uses TRBV12-3 or TRBV12-4 with TRBJ2-5, with TRBD2 matching over 10 bases. With V trimmed by 3 bases and J by 0 bases, 4 bases remained unmatched. The CDR3 contains 16 residues. CDR3: CASSFRTSGNQETQYF. The DNA for the CDR3 is TGTGCCAGCAGTTTTAGGACTAGCGGTAACCAAGAGACCCAGTACTTC.

This clonotype was seen at least ten times. This chain joins TRBV29-1 and TRBJ2-7, with TRBD1 identical over 12 bases. The CDR3 has 14 residues. CDR1 SQVTM and CDR2 ANQGSEA come from the germline V gene. The V and J ends lost 7 bases and 4 bases, in that order; junction bases with no gene match: 8. CDR3 sequence: CSAIRDRGPYEQYF. CDR3 sequence (DNA): TGCAGCGCAATCCGGGACAGGGGGCCTTACGAGCAGTACTTC.

This clonotype was detected many times. The chain joins TRBV4-1 to TRBJ1-6; tentatively, D is TRBD1 (5 bases). The CDR3 has 12 amino acids. The V and J ends lost 2 bases and 14 bases respectively, with 10 bases between them. Germline-derived CDR1 and CDR2 are MGHRA and YSYEKL. DNA for the CDR3: TGCGCCAGCAGCCAATTGGGGCTCACCCTCCACTTT. This codes for CASSQLGLTLHF.

The chain uses TRBV3-1 and TRBJ1-5, with unresolved D. The CDR3 length is 14 residues. CDR1 and CDR2 from the germline V gene are LGHDT and YNNKEL (reference sequence). The V end lost 1 base, the J end lost 7 bases, and 11 bases lay between the germline ends. The CDR3 region has the DNA TGTGCCAGCAGCCAAGGGAACAGTAGGCAGCCCCAGCATTTT. It encodes CASSQGNSRQPQHF.

In the case of this clonotype: This may be a read error: a much more frequent sequence differs by one nucleotide. The chain joins TRBV29-1 to TRBJ2-7; TRBD1 matches 9 bases. The CDR3 runs 13 residues. Germline V gives CDR1 SQVTM, CDR2 ANQGSEA. V trimming: 5 bases; J trimming: 3 bases; junction bases outside the gene matches: 5. The DNA for the CDR3 is TGCAGCGTTCCCGGACAGGGGTACTACGAGCAGTACTTC. Amino acid sequence: CSVPGQGYYEQYF.

The rearrangement uses TRBV20-1 and TRBJ2-3; 10 bases are a match to TRBD2. The J segment lost 3 bases and the V segment lost 7 bases, leaving 4 bases of the junction unmatched. CDR1 is DFQATT, CDR2 SNEGSKA, per germline (reference sequence). The CDR3 runs to 13 residues. In DNA form, the CDR3 reads TGCAGTGTGTTAGCGGGGGGAACAGATACGCAGTATTTT. Residues: CSVLAGGTDTQYF.

In its sample, this clonotype was seen many times. The genes are TRBV2 and TRBJ2-2; D may be TRBD1 or TRBD2 (6 bases each). The length of the CDR3 is 14 residues. V lost 5 bases and J 4 bases, leaving 11 bases between the germline ends. The V gene's germline CDR1 is SNHLY and CDR2 FYNNEI. CDR3 sequence: CASSPEGGTGELFF. Here the CDR3 DNA reads TGTGCCAGCAGTCCCGAGGGGGGCACCGGGGAGCTGTTTTTT.

Notes on this clonotype: The conserved phenylalanine or tryptophan is not found at the CDR3 terminus, so this likely reflects a read error. This chain links TRBV12-3 or TRBV12-4 with TRBJ2-5, with unresolved D. CDR3 size: 14 residues. Trimming took 1 base from V and 4 from J, leaving 10 bases between them. CDR3: CASSLEGGRETQYL. The CDR3 nucleotides read TGTGCCAGCAGTTTAGAGGGTGGTAGAGAGACCCAGTACCTC.

At least ten counts were recorded for this clonotype. DNA of the CDR3: TGTGCCACCGGGGGAGGAGGGGCCAACGTCCTGACTTTC. Residues: CATGGGGANVLTF. The rearrangement joins TRBV24-1 to TRBJ2-6, with a weak D call TRBD2 (6 bases). V was pared by 9 bases and J by 4 bases, with 9 bases between. Germline V gene lookup returns CDR1 KGHDR and CDR2 SFDVKD. CDR3 length equals 13 residues.

V is TRBV9 and J is TRBJ2-7; D gene ambiguous. The CDR3 runs 14 residues. Trimming removed 4 bases from V and 2 bases from J, with 13 bases in between. From germline, CDR1 is SGDLS and CDR2 YYNGEE. CDR3 coding DNA: TGTGCCAGCAGCCCCGAACCTCCTACCTACGAGCAGTACTTC. Its protein is CASSPEPPTYEQYF.

There are a few counts of this clonotype. The chain has TRBV27 and TRBJ2-7; no clear D. V lost 5 bases to trimming and J lost 3 bases, with 8 bases between them. The CDR3 extends over 12 amino acids. Germline CDR1 and CDR2: MNHEY and SMNVEV (reference sequence). The CDR3 DNA reads TGTGCCAGCAGTGGCTGGGACTACGAGCAGTACTTC. The encoded protein is CASSGWDYEQYF.

In DNA form, the CDR3 reads TGTGCCAGCAGCTTGGGACTAGCGGGGGTCGAAGAGACCCAGTACTTC. Protein sequence: CASSLGLAGVEETQYF. The V gene is TRBV7-9, the J gene TRBJ2-5, with TRBD2 matching over 14 bases. The CDR3 extends over 16 amino acids. The junction had 3 bases not matched to a gene; V was cut back by 3 bases and J by 3 bases. CDR1 is SEHNR, CDR2 FQNEAQ, per germline (reference sequence).

The CDR3 region is CASSSGASGSFYEQYF. CDR3 coding DNA: TGTGCCAGCAGCTCTGGGGCTAGCGGGAGTTTCTACGAGCAGTACTTC. J is TRBJ2-7 and V is TRBV7-2; TRBD2 agrees at 10 bases. The CDR3 is made up of 16 amino acids. Germline lookup yields CDR1 SGHTA and CDR2 FQGNSA. J was trimmed by 3 bases and V by 4 bases; bases with no gene match: 9. Using reference TRBV7-2 and TRBJ2-7 for the parts outside the CDR3, the full variable domain is GAGVSQSPSNKVTEKGKDVELRCDPISGHTALYWYRQSLGQGLEFLIYFQGNSAPDKSGLPSDRFSAERTGGSVSTLTIQRTQQEDSAVYLCASSSGASGSFYEQYFGPGTRLTVT.

The chain joins TRBV10-3 to TRBJ2-7; 7 nucleotides align to TRBD2. The V segment lost 6 bases and the J segment 4 bases; nucleotides outside the gene matches: 9. The CDR3 consists of 14 residues. Germline-derived CDR1 and CDR2 are ENHRY and SYGVKD. CDR3 region: CAISSQGGSYEQYF. Here the CDR3 DNA reads TGTGCCATCAGCAGCCAAGGCGGGAGTTACGAGCAGTACTTC.

This clonotype has a single count. The chain couples TRBV10-3 to TRBJ1-2; no clear D gene. There are 15 residues in the CDR3. Germline V gene sequence: CDR1 ENHRY, CDR2 SYGVKD. Trimming removed 5 bases at V and 1 base at J, with 14 bases between. The CDR3 sequence is CAISFGSLVNYGYTF. The CDR3 nucleotides are TGTGCCATCAGTTTCGGGAGTCTTGTTAACTATGGCTACACCTTC.

This clonotype has just a few counts. This rearrangement joins TRBV6-5 to TRBJ1-6; 7 bases line up with TRBD1. This CDR3 region has 15 residues. The germline gives CDR1 MNHEY, CDR2 SVGAGI. J lost 10 bases, V lost 6 bases, and 12 bases had no gene match. CDR3: CASSSSTGRDSPLHF. CDR3 in DNA: TGTGCCAGCAGCTCCTCGACAGGGCGGGACTCACCCCTCCACTTT.

In this sample, this clonotype turned up many times. The chain links TRBV7-9 to TRBJ1-1; D may be TRBD1 (5 bases). The CDR3 has 15 amino acids. From germline, CDR1 is SEHNR and CDR2 FQNEAQ (reference sequence). The ends were cut back, 2 bases at V and 4 bases at J, with 14 bases in the middle. The CDR3, as DNA: TGTGCCAGCAGCTTAAGTGAAGGGGTTGGCACTGAAGCTTTCTTT. Protein: CASSLSEGVGTEAFF.

A word on this clonotype: Because the CDR3 is missing its conserved closing phenylalanine or tryptophan, this is likely a read error. This CDR3 is CASSEGRGEQYL. In DNA form, the CDR3 reads TGTGCCAGCAGTGAGGGGAGAGGCGAGCAGTACCTC. The chain joins TRBV2 to TRBJ2-7; possible D gene TRBD2, 5 bases. The germline CDR1 and CDR2 sequences are SNHLY and FYNNEI. Trimming pared 3 bases from V and 6 bases from J, leaving 9 bases between. This CDR3 region has 12 residues.

The CDR3 DNA reads TGCAGCGTTCGAAGTGGAACTAGCGGGAGGGTCAGCACAGATACGCAGTATTTT. It translates to CSVRSGTSGRVSTDTQYF. The chain couples TRBV29-1 to TRBJ2-3; the match to TRBD2 covers 13 bases. The trim removed 5 bases at V and 0 bases at J, leaving 11 bases unmatched. This CDR3 is 18 amino acids long. CDR1 and CDR2 from the germline V gene are SQVTM and ANQGSEA.

This clonotype was seen more than once but under ten times. CDR3 DNA sequence: TGTGCCACCAGCAGAGAGGCGGGGTTGGGATATGGCTACACCTTC. Translated, it gives CATSREAGLGYGYTF. The chain couples TRBV15 to TRBJ1-2; D is undetermined. The germline gives CDR1 LNHNV, CDR2 YYDKDF (reference sequence). There are 15 residues in the CDR3. Trimming took 0 bases from V and 5 from J, leaving 13 bases between them.

Ten or more counts support this clonotype. The gene calls are TRBV25-1 and TRBJ1-6; D is perhaps TRBD1 (5 bases). The CDR3 loop spans 14 amino acids. Germline-derived CDR1 and CDR2 are MGHDK and SYGVNS. Between the trimmed V and J ends, which lost 5 bases and 7 bases, there was a span of 12 bases. CDR3 coding DNA: TGTGCCAGCAGTACCCTGGGGGAGAATTCACCCCTCCACTTT. This encodes CASSTLGENSPLHF.

At least ten counts were recorded for this clonotype. This chain joins TRBV7-8 and TRBJ2-7; D gene uncertain. This CDR3 is 13 amino acids long. Trimming pared 3 bases from V and 3 bases from J, leaving 9 bases between. Looked up from germline, CDR1 is SGHVS and CDR2 is FQNEAQ. DNA for the CDR3: TGTGCCAGCAGCTTCGGCTGGTTCTACGAGCAGTACTTC. Its translation is CASSFGWFYEQYF.

This clonotype occurred many times. The rearrangement links TRBV7-8 to TRBJ1-5; TRBD1 might be the D (5 bases). The CDR3 is made up of 14 amino acids. The V and J ends lost 3 bases and 4 bases respectively, with 10 bases between them. CDR1 and CDR2 from the germline V gene are SGHVS and FQNEAQ. This chain's CDR3 is CASSFGARNQPQHF. The CDR3 DNA reads TGTGCCAGCAGCTTCGGGGCTCGTAATCAGCCCCAGCATTTT.

This clonotype has ten or more counts. This rearrangement joins TRBV7-8 to TRBJ1-1, with D perhaps matching TRBD1 (6 bases). This CDR3 comprises 14 residues. Trimming left V 2 bases short and J 5 bases short, with 12 bases between. Germline CDR1 SGHVS, CDR2 FQNEAQ. The CDR3 here is CASSLTGSRTEAFF. The CDR3 nucleotides are TGTGCCAGCAGCTTAACAGGGTCGAGGACTGAAGCTTTCTTT.

In this sample, this clonotype turned up a few times. CDR3 sequence: CASGQGRMNTEAFF. The CDR3 DNA sequence: TGCGCCAGCGGACAGGGACGTATGAACACTGAAGCTTTCTTT. The gene calls are TRBV5-1 and TRBJ1-1, with TRBD1 identical over 8 bases. Trimming took 7 bases from V and 0 from J; bases not matched to a gene: 5. This CDR3 is 14 amino acids long. Germline V gene lookup returns CDR1 SGHRS and CDR2 YFSETQ.

This clonotype has a handful of counts. The chain joins TRBV7-9 to TRBJ2-7; possibly TRBD1 or TRBD2 for D (6 bases each). This CDR3 is 13 amino acids long. In germline, CDR1 is SEHNR, CDR2 FQNEAQ (reference sequence). Trimming removed 2 bases at V and 6 bases at J, with 11 bases between. The DNA for the CDR3 is TGTGCCAGCAGCTTATCGGGGGCGGGCGAGCAGTACTTC. Translation: CASSLSGAGEQYF. The entire variable domain, with the rest obtained from reference TRBV7-9 and TRBJ2-7, is as follows: DTGVSQNPRHKITKRGQNVTFRCDPISEHNRLYWYRQTLGQGPEFLTYFQNEAQLEKSRLLSDRFSAERPKGSFSTLEIQRTEQGDSAMYLCASSLSGAGEQYFGPGTRLTVT.